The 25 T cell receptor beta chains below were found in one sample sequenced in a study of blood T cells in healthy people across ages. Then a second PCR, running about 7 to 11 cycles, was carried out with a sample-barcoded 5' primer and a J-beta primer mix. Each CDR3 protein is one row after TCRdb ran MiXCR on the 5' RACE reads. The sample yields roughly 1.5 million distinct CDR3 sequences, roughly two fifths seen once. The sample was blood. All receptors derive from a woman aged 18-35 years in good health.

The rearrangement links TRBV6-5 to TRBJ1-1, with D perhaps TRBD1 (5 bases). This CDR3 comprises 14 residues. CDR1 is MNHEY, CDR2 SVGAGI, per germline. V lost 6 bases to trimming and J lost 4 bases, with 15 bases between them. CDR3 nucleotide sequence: TGTGCCAGCAGCCCTCGAACAGGTAGCACTGAAGCTTTCTTT. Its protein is CASSPRTGSTEAFF.

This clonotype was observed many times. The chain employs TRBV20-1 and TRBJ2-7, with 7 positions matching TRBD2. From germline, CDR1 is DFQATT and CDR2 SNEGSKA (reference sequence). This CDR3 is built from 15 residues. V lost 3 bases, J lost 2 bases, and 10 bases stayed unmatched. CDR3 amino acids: CSARGLLALTYEQYF. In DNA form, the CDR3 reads TGCAGTGCTAGGGGGCTACTAGCGTTAACCTACGAGCAGTACTTC.

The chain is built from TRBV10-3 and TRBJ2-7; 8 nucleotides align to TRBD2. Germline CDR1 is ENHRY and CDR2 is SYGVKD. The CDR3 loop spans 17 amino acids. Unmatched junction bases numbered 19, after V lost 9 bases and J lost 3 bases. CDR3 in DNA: TGTGCCATTAGGTTGCGGGAGGACCACTCCCCGCTCTACGAGCAGTACTTC. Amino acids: CAIRLREDHSPLYEQYF.

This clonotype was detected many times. In DNA, the CDR3 is TGTGCCAGCAGTCCCCTGCGCCAAGAGACCCAGTACTTC. It encodes CASSPLRQETQYF. This rearrangement joins TRBV12-3 or TRBV12-4 to TRBJ2-5; D remains unclear. This CDR3 contains 13 residues. Trimming took 5 bases from V and 1 from J, leaving 8 bases between them.

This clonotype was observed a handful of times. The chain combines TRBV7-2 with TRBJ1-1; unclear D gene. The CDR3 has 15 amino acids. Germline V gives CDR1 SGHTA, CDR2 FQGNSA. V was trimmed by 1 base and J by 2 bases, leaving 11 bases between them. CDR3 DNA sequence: TGTGCCAGCAGCTTAGAGCGGGGAACCAACACTGAAGCTTTCTTT. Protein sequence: CASSLERGTNTEAFF.

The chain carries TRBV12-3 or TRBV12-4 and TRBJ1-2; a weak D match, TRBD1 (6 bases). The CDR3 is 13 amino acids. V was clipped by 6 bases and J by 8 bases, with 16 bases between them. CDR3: CASRGAGVSGYTF. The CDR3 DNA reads TGTGCCAGCAGGGGGGCAGGGGTAAGCGGCTACACCTTC.

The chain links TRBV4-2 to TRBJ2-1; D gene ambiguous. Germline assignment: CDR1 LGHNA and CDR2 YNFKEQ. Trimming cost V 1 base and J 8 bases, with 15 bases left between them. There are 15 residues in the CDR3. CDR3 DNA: TGTGCCAGCAGCCAAGGACCCGGCCTCGGCTATGAGCAGTTCTTC. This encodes CASSQGPGLGYEQFF.

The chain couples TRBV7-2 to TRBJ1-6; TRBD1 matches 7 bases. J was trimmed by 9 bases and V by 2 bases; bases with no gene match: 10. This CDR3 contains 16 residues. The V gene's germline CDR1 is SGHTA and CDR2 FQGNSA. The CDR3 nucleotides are TGTGCCAGCAGCTTACATGGACAGGTCTACGGTTCACCCCTCCACTTT. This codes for CASSLHGQVYGSPLHF.

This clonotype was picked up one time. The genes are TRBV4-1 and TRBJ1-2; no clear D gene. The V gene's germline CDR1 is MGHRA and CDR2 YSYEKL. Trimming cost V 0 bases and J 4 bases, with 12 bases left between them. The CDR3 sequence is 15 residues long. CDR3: CASSQDPTAFYGYTF. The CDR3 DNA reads TGCGCCAGCAGCCAAGATCCGACGGCCTTCTATGGCTACACCTTC.

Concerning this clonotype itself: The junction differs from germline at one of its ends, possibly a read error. Here the CDR3 reads CSARGYYPASTDTRYF. For the CDR3, the DNA is TGCAGTGCTAGAGGGTACTACCCCGCTAGCACAGATACGCGGTATTTT. This chain uses TRBV20-1 with TRBJ2-3; D possibly corresponds to TRBD2 (5 bases). Germline CDR1 and CDR2: DFQATT and SNEGSKA (reference sequence). The CDR3 has 16 amino acids.

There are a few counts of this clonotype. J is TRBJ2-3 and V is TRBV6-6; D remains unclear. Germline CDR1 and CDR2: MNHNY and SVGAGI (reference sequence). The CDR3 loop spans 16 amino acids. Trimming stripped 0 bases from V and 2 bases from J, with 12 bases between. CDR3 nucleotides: TGTGCCAGCAGTTACTCCACGCGTGGGGTCACAGATACGCAGTATTTT. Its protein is CASSYSTRGVTDTQYF.

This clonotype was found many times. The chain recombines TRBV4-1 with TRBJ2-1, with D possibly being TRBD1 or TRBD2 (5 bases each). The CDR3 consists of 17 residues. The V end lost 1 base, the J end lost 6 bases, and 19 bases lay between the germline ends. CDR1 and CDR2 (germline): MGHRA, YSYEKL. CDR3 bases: TGCGCCAGCAGCCAAGGTCCCCCGGGACGCGTTTCCAATGAGCAGTTCTTC. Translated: CASSQGPPGRVSNEQFF.

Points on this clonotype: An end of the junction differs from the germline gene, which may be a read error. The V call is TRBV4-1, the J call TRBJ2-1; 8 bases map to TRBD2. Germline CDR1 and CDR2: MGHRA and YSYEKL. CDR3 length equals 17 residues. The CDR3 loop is CANSQDLVRGGYNEQFF. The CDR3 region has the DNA TGCGCCAACAGCCAAGATCTTGTACGGGGGGGCTACAATGAGCAGTTCTTC.

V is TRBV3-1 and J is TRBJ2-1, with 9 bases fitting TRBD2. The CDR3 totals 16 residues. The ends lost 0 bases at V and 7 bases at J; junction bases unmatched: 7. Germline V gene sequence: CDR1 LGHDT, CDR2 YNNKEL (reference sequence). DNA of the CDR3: TGTGCCAGCAGCCAAGATTCGGGACTAGCTACGAATGAGCAGTTCTTC. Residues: CASSQDSGLATNEQFF.

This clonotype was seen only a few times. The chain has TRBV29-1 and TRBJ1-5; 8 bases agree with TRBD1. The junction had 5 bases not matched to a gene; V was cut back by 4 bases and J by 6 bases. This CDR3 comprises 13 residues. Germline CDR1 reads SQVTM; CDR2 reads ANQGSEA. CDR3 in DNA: TGCAGCGTTGGGCAGGGGGCTTTTCAGCCCCAGCATTTT. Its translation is CSVGQGAFQPQHF.

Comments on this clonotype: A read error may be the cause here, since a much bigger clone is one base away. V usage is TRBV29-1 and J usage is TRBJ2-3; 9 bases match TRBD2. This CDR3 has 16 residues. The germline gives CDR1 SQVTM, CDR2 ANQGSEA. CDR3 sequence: CSVENLAGLSTDTRYF. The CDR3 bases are TGCAGCGTTGAAAATCTAGCGGGGCTGAGCACAGATACGCGGTATTTT.

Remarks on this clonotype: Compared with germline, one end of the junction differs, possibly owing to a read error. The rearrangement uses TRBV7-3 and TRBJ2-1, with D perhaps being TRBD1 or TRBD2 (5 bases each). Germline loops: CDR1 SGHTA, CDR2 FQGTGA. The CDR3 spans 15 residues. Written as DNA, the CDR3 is TGTGCCAGCAGCTTAGGTGGGGGAGATTACAATGAGCGGTTCTTC. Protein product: CASSLGGGDYNERFF.

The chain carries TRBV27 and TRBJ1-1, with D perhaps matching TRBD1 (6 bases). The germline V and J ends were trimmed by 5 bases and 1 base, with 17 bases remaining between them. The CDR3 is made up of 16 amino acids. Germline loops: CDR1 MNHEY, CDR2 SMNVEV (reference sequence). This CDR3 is CASSPRTDLSNTEAFF. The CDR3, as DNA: TGTGCCAGCAGTCCACGGACAGACTTATCGAACACTGAAGCTTTCTTT.

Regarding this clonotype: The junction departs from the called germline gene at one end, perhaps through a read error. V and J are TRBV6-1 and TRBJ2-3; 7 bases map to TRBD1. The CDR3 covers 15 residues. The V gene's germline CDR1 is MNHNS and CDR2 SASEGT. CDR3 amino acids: CACSSGTAHTDTQYF. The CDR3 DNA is TGTGCCTGCAGCTCCGGGACAGCACACACAGATACGCAGTATTTT.

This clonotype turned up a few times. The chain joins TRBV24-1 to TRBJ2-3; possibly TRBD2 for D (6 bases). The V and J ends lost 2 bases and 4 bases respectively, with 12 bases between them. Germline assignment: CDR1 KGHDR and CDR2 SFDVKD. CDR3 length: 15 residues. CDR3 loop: CATSDYSGGADTQYF. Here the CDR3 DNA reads TGTGCCACCAGTGATTATAGCGGCGGAGCAGATACGCAGTATTTT.

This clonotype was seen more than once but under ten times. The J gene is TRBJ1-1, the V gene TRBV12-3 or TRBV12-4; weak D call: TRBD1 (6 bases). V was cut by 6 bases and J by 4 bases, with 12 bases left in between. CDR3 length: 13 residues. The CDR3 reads CASREGGGTEAFF. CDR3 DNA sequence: TGTGCCAGCAGGGAGGGGGGTGGCACTGAAGCTTTCTTT.

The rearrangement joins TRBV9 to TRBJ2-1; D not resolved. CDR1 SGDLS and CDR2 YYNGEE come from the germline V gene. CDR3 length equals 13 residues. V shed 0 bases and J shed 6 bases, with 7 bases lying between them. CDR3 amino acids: CASSVVGINEQFF. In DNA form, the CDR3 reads TGTGCCAGCAGCGTAGTTGGGATCAATGAGCAGTTCTTC.

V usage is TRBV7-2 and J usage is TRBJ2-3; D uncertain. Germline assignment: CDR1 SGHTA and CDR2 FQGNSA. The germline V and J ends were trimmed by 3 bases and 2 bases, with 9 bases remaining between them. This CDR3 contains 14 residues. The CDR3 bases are TGTGCCAGCAGCTTGAAGTCTTACACAGATACGCAGTATTTT. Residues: CASSLKSYTDTQYF.

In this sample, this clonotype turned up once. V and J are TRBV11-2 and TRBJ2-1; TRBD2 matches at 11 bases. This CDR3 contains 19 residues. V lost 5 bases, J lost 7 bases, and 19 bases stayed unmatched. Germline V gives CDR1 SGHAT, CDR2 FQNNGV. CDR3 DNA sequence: TGTGCCAGCAGCCTCAAGTCGGCTAGCGGGGGGCCTCCCCAAAATGAGCAGTTCTTC. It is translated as CASSLKSASGGPPQNEQFF.

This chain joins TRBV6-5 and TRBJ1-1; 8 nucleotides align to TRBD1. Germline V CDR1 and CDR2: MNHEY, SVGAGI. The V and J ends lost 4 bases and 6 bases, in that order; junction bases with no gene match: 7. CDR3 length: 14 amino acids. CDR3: CASSSPGGAAEAFF. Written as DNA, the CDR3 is TGTGCCAGCAGTTCTCCAGGGGGCGCAGCTGAAGCTTTCTTT.